Sequencing of this T cell receptor beta chain was carried out in a study of blood T cells in healthy people across ages. The CDR3 totals 20 residues. V lost 3 bases, J lost 4 bases, and 21 bases stayed unmatched. CDR1 is SGHDN and CDR2 is FVKESK in the germline V gene. General observations from the study: A roughly linear age-dependent decrease characterized TCR beta diversity per million T cells. Strong correlation linked observed beta diversity and percent naive T cells.

The authors ran a second PCR of about 6 to 12 cycles using a sample-barcoded 5' primer and a J-beta primer mix. MiXCR was run by TCRdb on the 5' RACE reads, yielding one entry per CDR3 protein. The table has approximately 320,000 distinct CDR3 sequences, 25% to 30% seen once. Points on this clonotype: Its antigen is still unknown.

Sample donors were healthy Caucasian individuals that came from Russia, aged about 6 to 95. Peripheral blood was drawn, approximately 9.5 milliliters per donor. The clonotype was recovered from a woman in her sixties or seventies in good health. Sequencing was carried out using blood. The rearrangement uses TRBV14 and TRBJ2-5, with 9 bases lining up with TRBD1. This CDR3 reads CASSQRLVVGTGFRRETQYF. The CDR3 DNA follows: TGTGCCAGCAGCCAGCGGCTGGTTGTAGGGACAGGGTTTCGTCGAGAGACCCAGTACTTC.